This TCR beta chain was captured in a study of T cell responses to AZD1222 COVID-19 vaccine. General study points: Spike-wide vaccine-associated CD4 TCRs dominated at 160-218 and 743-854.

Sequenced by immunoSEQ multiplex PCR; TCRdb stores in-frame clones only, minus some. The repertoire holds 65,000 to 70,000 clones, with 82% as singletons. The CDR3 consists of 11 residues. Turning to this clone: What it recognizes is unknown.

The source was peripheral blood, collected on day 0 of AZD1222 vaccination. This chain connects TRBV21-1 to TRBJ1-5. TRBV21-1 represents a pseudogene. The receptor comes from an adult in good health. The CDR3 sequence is CASSKEGPQHF. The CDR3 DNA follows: TGTGCCAGCAGCAAGGAGGGGCCCCAGCATTTT.